The rows below give T cell receptor beta chains drawn from one sample of a study of fetal regulatory T cell absence and autoimmunity. Only in-frame clones appear in the TCRdb table, and some are missing; sequencing was by immunoSEQ multiplex PCR. Of about 95,000 clones listed, approximately 79% are singletons. Sequenced: pancreas tissue. The source of these receptors is a male donor with IPEX syndrome. Both conserved end residues are trimmed from each CDR3.

v_call	cdr3_length	j_call	cdr3_aa
TRBV11-2	11	TRBJ1-5	ASSWTVNQPQH
TRBV6-5	12	TRBJ2-2	ASSYRGRTGELF
TRBV7-2	10	TRBJ2-1	ASSWVRGQTF
TRBV11-2	13	TRBJ2-1	ASSLGTSSYNEQF
TRBV30	11	TRBJ1-1	AWSVSGGFEAF
TRBV7-9	13	TRBJ2-2	ASSLTSGRAGELF
TRBV21-1	12	TRBJ2-3	ASSALGRENTQY
TRBV2	10	TRBJ2-5	ASSDYQETQY
TRBV7-2	15	TRBJ2-3	ASSLVLGGGGTDTQY
TRBV6-6	13	TRBJ1-5	ASSGQGWGNQPQH
TRBV15	15	TRBJ1-6	ATSKSRLSSYNSPLH
TRBV2	14	TRBJ2-3	ASSSTDTTTTDTQY
TRBV7-9	13	TRBJ1-6	ASSLGGDYNSPLH
TRBV5-6	14	TRBJ2-5	ASRRFVAGVQETQY
TRBV11-3	12	TRBJ2-2	ASGVRRYTGELF
TRBV19	14	TRBJ2-5	ASSIENSGGRETQY
TRBV7-9	14	TRBJ1-3	ASSLRRGPSGNTIY
TRBV4-1	12	TRBJ1-2	ASSHAGGGYGYT
TRBV19	12	TRBJ2-4	ASSKRLAKNIQY
TRBV7-2	13	TRBJ2-3	ASSFSGAGTDTQY
TRBV6-6	13	TRBJ2-1	ASSYGAGVVNEQF
TRBV6-1	9	TRBJ1-2	ASNNNYGYT
TRBV5-1	15	TRBJ2-1	ASSLAPTGEAYNEQF
TRBV5-6	12	TRBJ2-7	ASSLYSGVGEQY
TRBV14	16	TRBJ1-2	ASSRLWSTGPFDYGYT
TRBV27	12	TRBJ2-7	ASSSGTGGHEQY
TRBV6-5	13	TRBJ2-1	ASSYRPGAHNEQF
TRBV5-6	10	TRBJ2-1	ASSFKYNEQF
TRBV5-4	12	TRBJ2-3	ASSLDRGPDTQY
TRBV11-2	12	TRBJ2-3	ASSFSGSTDTQY
TRBV1	11	TRBJ2-5	TSSRDSQETQY
TRBV30	13	TRBJ2-1	AWVDRGDARGEQF
TRBV27	11	TRBJ2-1	ASSLSKGNEQF
TRBV27	15	TRBJ2-2	ASSLISSGGRTGELF
TRBV11-3	12	TRBJ1-2	ASSLDRGNYGYT
TRBV19	16	TRBJ2-7	ASSPWGLAGGPPYEQY
TRBV14	11	TRBJ1-1	ASSLGQGDEAF
TRBV11-2	10	TRBJ2-7	ASSFTNYEQY
TRBV7-9	12	TRBJ1-2	ASPSEDSYYGYT
TRBV11-2	12	TRBJ2-7	ASSLRVSSYEQY
TRBV7-9	13	TRBJ2-1	ASSPQGARSDEQF
TRBV4-2	12	TRBJ2-2	ASSHGTSTGELF
TRBV5-5	13	TRBJ1-5	ASSLGAGGYQPQH
TRBV12-5	16	TRBJ2-4	ASGLLYPERGAKNIQY
TRBV6-4	16	TRBJ2-5	ASSDTGRGGGVQETQY
TRBV29-1	13	TRBJ2-1	SGLGLGDSYNEQF
TRBV27	13	TRBJ2-2	ASGGQGSPTGELF
TRBV7-9	11	TRBJ2-7	ASSYDPRDEQY
TRBV5-1	10	TRBJ2-5	ASGQGQETQY
TRBV2	14	TRBJ2-7	ASSFRPGGVTYEQY
TRBV6-5	12	TRBJ2-2	ASSSSGYTGELF
TRBV4-1	12	TRBJ2-7	ASSQVFGEYEQY